The entry below gives a single TCR beta chain sequence along with its context. The antigen this receptor binds is unknown. Base-call qualities are not available, and no considerably larger clone is one nucleotide away. The data belong to a study of patients and donors after allogeneic stem cell transplantation (dated by TCRdb to 2019 to 2021). Library generation was performed with RT-PCR. For sequencing, a NextSeq 550 was employed. Using fastp trimming at Q25 and MiXCR clonotype assembly, TCRdb reanalyzed the public sequencing data and kept in-frame beta chains. Rows are combined by CDR3 protein, so each entry shows the most common genes and DNA. Counted in this sample were about 150,000 distinct CDR3 sequences; roughly 35% of them appeared once. The top ten clonotypes cover 40% to 55% of the sample. V is trimmed back by 4 bases and J by 8 bases, and the junction contains 8 bases that no gene match accounts for. CDR1 SGHRS and CDR2 YFSETQ are derived from the germline V gene. The CDR3, from cysteine to phenylalanine, totals 14 residues. The read is trimmed to its CDR3 DNA, 42 bases read in frame from base 1.

The sequencing sample was made of blood, either unsorted or a sorted T cell fraction (not recorded which). This receptor was obtained from a human donor who was either an allogeneic HSCT recipient or a stem cell or donor lymphocyte infusion donor (not recorded which). It is not recorded whose cells these are; they may come from a transplant donor. The chain joins TRBV5-1 to TRBJ2-1; 8 of the junction bases match TRBD1. CDR3 protein: CASSKAQGAHEQFF. Here is the DNA: TGCGCCAGCAGCAAAGCCCAGGGGGCTCATGAGCAGTTCTTC.